Following are 3 T cell receptor beta chains from one sample sequenced in a study of CD8 T cells in ankylosing spondylitis. TCRdb reprocessed the 5' RACE reads via MiXCR and lists one record per CDR3 protein. This sample yields approximately 25,000 distinct CDR3 sequences, of which 7.9% are seen a single time; roughly 30% belongs to the top ten. The specimen sequenced was blood. These receptors were taken from a male donor with ankylosing spondylitis or in good health (not recorded which).

The chain joins TRBV20-1 to TRBJ2-4, with 9 positions matching TRBD2. The trim removed 3 bases at V and 0 bases at J, leaving 9 bases unmatched. CDR3 length equals 17 residues. Germline V gene lookup returns CDR1 DFQATT and CDR2 SNEGSKA (reference sequence). CDR3: CSASRLAVDLAKNIQYF. CDR3 nucleotides: TGCAGTGCTAGTAGACTAGCGGTCGACTTAGCCAAAAACATTCAGTACTTC.

This clonotype was observed many times. This chain links TRBV7-2 with TRBJ2-2, with D unclear. The V gene lost 5 bases and the J gene lost 1 base, with 14 bases spanning the gap. CDR1 and CDR2 (germline): SGHTA, FQGNSA. This CDR3 is 16 amino acids long. The CDR3 bases are TGTGCCAGCAGCCCAAACAGACCCCAGAACACCGGGGAGCTGTTTTTT. This gives the protein CASSPNRPQNTGELFF.

The CDR3 reads CASSRGRVGNQPQHF. The CDR3 DNA follows: TGTGCCAGTAGTAGAGGACGAGTGGGCAATCAGCCCCAGCATTTT. The genes are TRBV19 and TRBJ1-5; D gene unclear. From germline, CDR1 is LNHDA and CDR2 SQIVND (reference sequence). Trimming took off 4 bases at V and 2 bases at J, with 12 bases between the two ends. This CDR3 is 15 amino acids long.